This T cell receptor (beta chain) originates from a study of T cell responses to AZD1222 COVID-19 vaccine. A note on this clone: The antigen is unknown.

The protocol was immunoSEQ multiplex PCR, while the TCRdb copy is restricted to in-frame clones and leaves out a portion. The repertoire consists of 100,000 to 150,000 clones, with roughly 87% occurring once and the leading ten covering approximately 4.5%. CDR3 length: 19 amino acids. Germline V CDR1 and CDR2: MNHEY, SVGEGT. After removal of 0 bases from V and 3 bases from J, the junction contained 13 bases not matched to a gene. Study observations and caveats: Per reports, nearly half of all spike-specific TCRs target regions that are unmutated in variants. A mostly white British donor set with more females was recruited, and clonal diversity was possibly underestimated. Repertoires were obtained solely post-peak T cell response.

V is TRBV6-2 or TRBV6-3 and J is TRBJ2-5; 10 bases match TRBD2. The sequence was obtained from an adult in good health. Sequencing was performed on peripheral blood, taken on day 0 of MenACWY control vaccination. The CDR3 here is CASSYSGTSDPRREETQYF. The CDR3 bases are TGTGCCAGCAGTTACTCCGGGACTAGCGACCCGAGGCGAGAAGAGACCCAGTACTTC.